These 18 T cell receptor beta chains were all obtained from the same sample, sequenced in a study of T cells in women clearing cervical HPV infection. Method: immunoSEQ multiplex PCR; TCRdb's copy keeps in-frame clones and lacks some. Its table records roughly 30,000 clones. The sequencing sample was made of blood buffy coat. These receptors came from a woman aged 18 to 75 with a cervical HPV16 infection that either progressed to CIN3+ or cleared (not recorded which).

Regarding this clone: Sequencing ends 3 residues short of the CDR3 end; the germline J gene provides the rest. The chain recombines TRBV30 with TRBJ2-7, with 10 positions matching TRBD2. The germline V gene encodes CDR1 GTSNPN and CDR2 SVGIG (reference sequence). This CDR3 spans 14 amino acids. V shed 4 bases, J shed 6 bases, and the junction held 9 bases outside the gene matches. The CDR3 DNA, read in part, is TGTGCCTGGACAGGGACTAGCGTTATCGTCGAG. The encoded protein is CAWTGTSVIVE. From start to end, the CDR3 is CAWTGTSVIVEQYF.

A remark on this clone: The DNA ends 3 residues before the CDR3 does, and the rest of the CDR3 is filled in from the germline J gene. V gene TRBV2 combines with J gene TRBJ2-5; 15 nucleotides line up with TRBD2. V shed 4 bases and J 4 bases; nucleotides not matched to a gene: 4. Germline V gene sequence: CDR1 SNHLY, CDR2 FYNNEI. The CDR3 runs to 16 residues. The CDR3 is CASSAGLAGGRETQYF. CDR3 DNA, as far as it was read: TGTGCCAGCAGTGCGGGACTAGCGGGAGGAAGAGAGACC.

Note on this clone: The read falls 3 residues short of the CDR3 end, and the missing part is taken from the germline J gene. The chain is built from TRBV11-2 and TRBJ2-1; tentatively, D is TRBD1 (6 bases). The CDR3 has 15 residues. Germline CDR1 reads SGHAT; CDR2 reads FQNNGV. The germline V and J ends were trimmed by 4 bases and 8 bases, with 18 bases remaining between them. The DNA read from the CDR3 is TGTGCCAGCAGCTCAGGGGCAGGGAAGGGCGATGAG. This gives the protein CASSSGAGKGDE. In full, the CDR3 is CASSSGAGKGDEQFF.

This CDR3 reads CASTPSLAGSTGELFF. CDR3 DNA (partial): TGTGCCAGTACCCCTTCCCTAGCGGGAAGCACCGGGGAG. The chain couples TRBV19 to TRBJ2-2; 9 bases match TRBD2. The sequenced fragment ends 3 residues before the CDR3 boundary, so the rest is inferred from the germline J gene. The germline gives CDR1 LNHDA, CDR2 SQIVND (reference sequence). Trimming took 7 bases from V and 4 from J; bases not matched to a gene: 10. The CDR3 consists of 16 residues.

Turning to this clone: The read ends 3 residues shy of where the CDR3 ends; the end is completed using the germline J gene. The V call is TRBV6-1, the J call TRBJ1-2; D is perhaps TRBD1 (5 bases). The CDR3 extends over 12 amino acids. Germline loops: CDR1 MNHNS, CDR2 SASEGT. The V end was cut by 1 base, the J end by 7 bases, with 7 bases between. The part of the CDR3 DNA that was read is TGTGCCAGCAGTGAAGGGACATCTGGC. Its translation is CASSEGTSG. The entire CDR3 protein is CASSEGTSGYTF.

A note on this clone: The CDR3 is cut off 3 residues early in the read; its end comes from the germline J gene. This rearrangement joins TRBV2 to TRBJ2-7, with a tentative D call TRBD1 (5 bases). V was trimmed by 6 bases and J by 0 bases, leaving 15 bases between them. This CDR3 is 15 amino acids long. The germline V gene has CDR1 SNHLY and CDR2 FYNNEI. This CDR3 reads CASRVDRAFSYEQYF. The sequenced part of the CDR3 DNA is TGTGCCAGCAGGGTTGACAGAGCCTTCTCCTACGAG.

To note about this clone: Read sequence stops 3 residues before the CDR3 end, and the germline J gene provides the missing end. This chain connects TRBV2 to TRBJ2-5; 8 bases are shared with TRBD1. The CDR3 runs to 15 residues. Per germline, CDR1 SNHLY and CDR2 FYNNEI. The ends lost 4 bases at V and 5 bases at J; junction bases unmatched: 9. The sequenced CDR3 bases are TGTGCCAGCAGTGCGATGACAGGGGCGGGGGAGACC. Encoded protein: CASSAMTGAGET. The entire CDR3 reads CASSAMTGAGETQYF.

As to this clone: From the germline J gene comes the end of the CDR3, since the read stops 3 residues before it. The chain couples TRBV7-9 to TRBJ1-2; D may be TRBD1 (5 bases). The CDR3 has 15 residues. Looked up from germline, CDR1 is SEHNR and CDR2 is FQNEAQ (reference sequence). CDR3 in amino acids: CASSLGLAGVNDYTF. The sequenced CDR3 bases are TGTGCCAGCAGCTTAGGACTAGCGGGGGTTAACGAC.

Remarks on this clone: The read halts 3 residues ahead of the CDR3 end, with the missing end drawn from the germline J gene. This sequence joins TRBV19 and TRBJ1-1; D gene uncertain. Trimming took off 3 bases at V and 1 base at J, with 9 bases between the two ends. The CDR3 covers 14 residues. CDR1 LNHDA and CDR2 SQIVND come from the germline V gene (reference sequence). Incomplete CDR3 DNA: TGTGCCAGTAGTATTTTGAAGGGGAACACTGAA. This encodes CASSILKGNTE. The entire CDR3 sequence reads CASSILKGNTEAFF.

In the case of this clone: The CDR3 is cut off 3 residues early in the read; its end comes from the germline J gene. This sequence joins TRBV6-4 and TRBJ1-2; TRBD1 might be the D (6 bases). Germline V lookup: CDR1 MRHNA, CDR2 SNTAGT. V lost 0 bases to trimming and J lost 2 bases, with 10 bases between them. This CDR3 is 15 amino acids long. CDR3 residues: CASSDSTTGNYGYTF. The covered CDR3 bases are TGTGCCAGCAGTGACTCCACGACAGGAAACTATGGC.

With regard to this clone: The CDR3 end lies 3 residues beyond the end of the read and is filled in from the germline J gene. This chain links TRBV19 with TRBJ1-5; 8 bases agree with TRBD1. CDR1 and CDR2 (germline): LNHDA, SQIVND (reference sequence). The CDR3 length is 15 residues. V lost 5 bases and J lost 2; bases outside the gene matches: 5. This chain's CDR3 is CASSLQGVGNQPQHF. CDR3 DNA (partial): TGTGCCAGTAGTTTACAGGGGGTGGGCAATCAGCCC.

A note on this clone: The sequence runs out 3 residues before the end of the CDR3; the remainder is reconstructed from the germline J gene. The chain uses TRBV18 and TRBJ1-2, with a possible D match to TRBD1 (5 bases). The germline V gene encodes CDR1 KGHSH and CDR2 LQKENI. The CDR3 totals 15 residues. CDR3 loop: CASSPPRGVGSDYTF. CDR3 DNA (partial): TGTGCCAGCTCACCACCGCGAGGGGTTGGCTCCGAC.

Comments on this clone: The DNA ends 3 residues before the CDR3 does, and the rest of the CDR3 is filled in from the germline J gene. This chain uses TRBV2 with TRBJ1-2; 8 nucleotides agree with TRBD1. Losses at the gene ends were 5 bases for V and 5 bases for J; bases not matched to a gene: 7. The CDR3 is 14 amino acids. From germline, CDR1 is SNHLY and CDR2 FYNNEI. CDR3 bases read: TGTGCCAGCAGTTCCGGGACAGGTCCTTATGGC. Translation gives CASSSGTGPYG. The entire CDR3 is CASSSGTGPYGYTF.

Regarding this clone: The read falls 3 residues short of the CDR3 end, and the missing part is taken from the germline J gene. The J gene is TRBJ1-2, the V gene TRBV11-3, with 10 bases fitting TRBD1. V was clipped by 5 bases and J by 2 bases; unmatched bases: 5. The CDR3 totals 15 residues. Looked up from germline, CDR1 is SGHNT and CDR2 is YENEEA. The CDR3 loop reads CASSDRDRGNYGYTF. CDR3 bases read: TGTGCCAGCAGCGACCGGGACAGGGGAAACTATGGC.

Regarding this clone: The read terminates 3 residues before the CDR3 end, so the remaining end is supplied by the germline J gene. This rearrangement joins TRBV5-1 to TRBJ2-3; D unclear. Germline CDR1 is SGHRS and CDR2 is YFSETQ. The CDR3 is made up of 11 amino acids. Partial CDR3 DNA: TGCGCCAGCAGCTTACAAGAGACG. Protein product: CASSLQET. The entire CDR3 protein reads CASSLQETQYF.

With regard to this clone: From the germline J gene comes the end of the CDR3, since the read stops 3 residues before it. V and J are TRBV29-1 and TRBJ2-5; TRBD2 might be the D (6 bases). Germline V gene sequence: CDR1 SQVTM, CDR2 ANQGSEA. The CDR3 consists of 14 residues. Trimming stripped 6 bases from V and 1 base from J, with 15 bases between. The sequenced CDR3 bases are TGCAGCGTGGGGGGTGAGGGCGGCCAAGAGACC. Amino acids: CSVGGEGGQET. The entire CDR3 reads CSVGGEGGQETQYF.

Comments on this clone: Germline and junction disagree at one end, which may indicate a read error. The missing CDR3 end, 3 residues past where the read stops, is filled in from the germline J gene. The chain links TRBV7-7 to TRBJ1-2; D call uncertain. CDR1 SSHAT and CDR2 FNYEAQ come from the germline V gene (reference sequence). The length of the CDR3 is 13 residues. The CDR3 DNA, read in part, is TGTGCTAGCAGCTTAAGCCTCTCCTACGAC. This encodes CASSLSLSYD. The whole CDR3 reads CASSLSLSYDYTF.

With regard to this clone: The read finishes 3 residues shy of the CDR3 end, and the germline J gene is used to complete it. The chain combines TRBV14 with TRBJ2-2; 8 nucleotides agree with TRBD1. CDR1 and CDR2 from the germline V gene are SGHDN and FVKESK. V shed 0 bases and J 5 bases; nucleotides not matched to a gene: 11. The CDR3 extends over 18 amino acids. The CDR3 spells CASSQEFGDRGNTGELFF. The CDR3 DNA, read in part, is TGTGCCAGCAGCCAAGAATTTGGCGACAGGGGAAATACCGGGGAG.